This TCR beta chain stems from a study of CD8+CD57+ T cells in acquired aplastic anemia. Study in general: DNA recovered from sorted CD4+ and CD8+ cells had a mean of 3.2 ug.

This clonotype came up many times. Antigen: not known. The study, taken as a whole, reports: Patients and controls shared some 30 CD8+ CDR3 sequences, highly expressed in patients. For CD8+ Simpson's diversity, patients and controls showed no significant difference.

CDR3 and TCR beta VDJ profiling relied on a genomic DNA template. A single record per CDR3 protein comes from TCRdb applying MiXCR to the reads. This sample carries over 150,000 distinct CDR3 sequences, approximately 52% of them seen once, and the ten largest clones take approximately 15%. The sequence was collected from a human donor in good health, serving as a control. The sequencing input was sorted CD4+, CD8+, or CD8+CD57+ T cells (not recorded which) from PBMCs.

CDR3: CSVGRLSYEQYF. DNA for the CDR3: TGCAGCGTGGGACGCCTCTCCTACGAGCAGTACTTC. The chain has TRBV20-1 and TRBJ2-7, with D perhaps being TRBD1 or TRBD2 (5 bases each). The CDR3 totals 12 residues. Germline V gene data show CDR1 as DFQATT and CDR2 as SNEGSKA (reference sequence).